This T cell receptor (beta chain) comes out of a study of blood T cell repertoires in COVID-19. Study details: Sites across the United States, Italy and Spain contributed samples from acute and convalescent COVID-19. T cells, B-cell-depleted T cells, or PBMCs provided the cDNA or gDNA that served as material.

Study processing details: The assay estimated nucleated cells by amplifying reference gene primers. TCRdb's table, derived via immunoSEQ multiplex PCR, lists solely in-frame clones and lacks some. The DNA gave D and trimming, while V, J and clone size come from that table. This table holds some 340,000 clones, 70% to 90% found once. The germline gives CDR1 MNHEY, CDR2 SVGEGT. This CDR3 is 14 amino acids long. V trimming: 4 bases; J trimming: 12 bases; junction bases outside the gene matches: 7. Either two negative PCRs, clearance, or symptom resolution qualified Cohort 3 donors as recovered. The chain combines TRBV6-2 or TRBV6-3 with TRBJ2-1; 12 nucleotides align to TRBD2. The source material was PBMCs or T cells enriched from blood (not recorded which). The TCR sequence derives from a woman under 40 who had recovered from COVID-19. The CDR3 protein is CASSSLAGGPSQFF. As DNA, the CDR3 is TGTGCCAGCAGTTCGCTAGCGGGGGGGCCTTCGCAGTTCTTC.